This T cell receptor (beta chain) was found in a study of blood T cell repertoires in COVID-19. About the study: COVID-19 samples from acute and convalescent phases originated in the United States, Italy and Spain.

This clone was detected only once. TCRdb's table, derived via immunoSEQ multiplex PCR, lists solely in-frame clones and lacks some. The profile shows some 250,000 clones, approximately 83% of them singletons. CDR3 length equals 14 residues. V lost 5 bases and J lost 7, with 12 bases in between. Germline loops: CDR1 SEHNR, CDR2 FQNEAQ (reference sequence). The sequence was obtained from a woman aged 25 to 39 who had recovered from COVID-19. Specimen: peripheral blood. This chain connects TRBV7-9 to TRBJ1-6; D gene uncertain. The CDR3 bases are TGTGCCAGCAGCCCCGCCGGGAGCAATTCACCCCTCCACTTT. This translates into CASSPAGSNSPLHF.